This paragraph covers one T cell receptor (beta chain) sequence. Its antigen remains unknown. V lost 5 bases to trimming and J lost 6 bases; unmatched junction nucleotides: 3. CDR1 and CDR2 from the germline V gene are SGHNT and YENEEA. The CDR3 sequence is 13 residues long. Primers: 60 Vbeta forward and 13 Jbeta reverse. Libraries were prepared by immunoSEQ multiplex PCR; TCRdb keeps only in-frame clonotypes and omits some of them. The table shows 130,000 or so clones, with 55% to 75% occurring only once. The entry originates in a study of cytomegalovirus exposure and HLA in healthy donors. The study's findings and limits: Confirmation in vitro established that a few CMV-associated chains were specific for CMV antigens.

Sample: PBMCs. V is TRBV11-3 and J is TRBJ2-1, with TRBD2 matching over 8 bases. The source of this sequence is a man aged 45-60 years in good health and CMV-seropositive. CDR3 residues: CASSQLAGNEQFF. The CDR3 DNA is TGTGCCAGCAGCCAGCTAGCGGGCAATGAGCAGTTCTTC.